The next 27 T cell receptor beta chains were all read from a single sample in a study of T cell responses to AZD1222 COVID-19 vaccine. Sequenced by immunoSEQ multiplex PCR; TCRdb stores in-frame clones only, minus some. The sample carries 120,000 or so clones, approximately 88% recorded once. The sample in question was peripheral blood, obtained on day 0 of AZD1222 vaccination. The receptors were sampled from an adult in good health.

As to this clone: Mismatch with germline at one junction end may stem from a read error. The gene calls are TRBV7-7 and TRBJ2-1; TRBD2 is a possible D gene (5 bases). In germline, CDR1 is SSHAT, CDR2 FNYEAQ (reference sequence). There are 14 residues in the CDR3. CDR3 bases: TGTGCTAGCAGCTTAGCCGGCGGGTACAATGAGCAGTTCTTC. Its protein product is CASSLAGGYNEQFF.

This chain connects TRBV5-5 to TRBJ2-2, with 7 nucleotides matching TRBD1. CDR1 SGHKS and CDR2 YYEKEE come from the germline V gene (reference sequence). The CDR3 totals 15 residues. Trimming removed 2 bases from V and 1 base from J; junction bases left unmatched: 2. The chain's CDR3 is CASSFGTENTGELFF. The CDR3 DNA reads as TGTGCCAGCAGCTTCGGGACAGAGAACACCGGGGAGCTGTTTTTT.

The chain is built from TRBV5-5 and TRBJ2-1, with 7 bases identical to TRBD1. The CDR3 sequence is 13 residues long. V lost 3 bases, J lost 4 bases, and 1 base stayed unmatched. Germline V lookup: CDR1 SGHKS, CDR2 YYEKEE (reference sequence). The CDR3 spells CASSSDRYNEQFF. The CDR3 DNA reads TGTGCCAGCAGCTCGGACAGGTACAATGAGCAGTTCTTC.

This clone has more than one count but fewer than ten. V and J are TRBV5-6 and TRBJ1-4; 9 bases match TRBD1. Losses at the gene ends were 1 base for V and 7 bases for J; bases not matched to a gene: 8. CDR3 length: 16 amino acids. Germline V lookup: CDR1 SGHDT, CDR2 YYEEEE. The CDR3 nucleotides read TGTGCCAGCAGCTTGAGCAACAGGGGGCAAGGTGAAAAACTGTTTTTT. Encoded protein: CASSLSNRGQGEKLFF.

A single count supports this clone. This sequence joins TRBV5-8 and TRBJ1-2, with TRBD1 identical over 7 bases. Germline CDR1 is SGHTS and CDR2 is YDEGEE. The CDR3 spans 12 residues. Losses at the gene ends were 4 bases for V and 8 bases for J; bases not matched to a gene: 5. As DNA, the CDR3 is TGTGCCAGCAGCCCACAGGGGTACGGCTACACCTTC. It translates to CASSPQGYGYTF.

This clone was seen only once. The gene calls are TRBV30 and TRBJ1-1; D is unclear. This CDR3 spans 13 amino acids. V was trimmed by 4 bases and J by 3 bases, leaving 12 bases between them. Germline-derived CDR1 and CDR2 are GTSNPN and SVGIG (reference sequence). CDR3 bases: TGTGCCTGGACCACAGTTCCGGACACTGAAGCTTTCTTT. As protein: CAWTTVPDTEAFF.

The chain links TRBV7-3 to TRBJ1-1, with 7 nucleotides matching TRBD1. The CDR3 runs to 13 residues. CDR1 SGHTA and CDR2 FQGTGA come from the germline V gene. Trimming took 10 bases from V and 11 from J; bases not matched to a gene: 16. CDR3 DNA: TGTGCCACTCAGGGGGTAATCGAGGGGACGGCTTTCTTT. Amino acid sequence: CATQGVIEGTAFF. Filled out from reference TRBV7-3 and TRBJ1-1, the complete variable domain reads GAGVSQTPSNKVTEKGKYVELRCDPISGHTALYWYRQSLGQGPEFLIYFQGTGAADDSGLPNDRFFAVRPEGSVSTLKIQRTERGDSAVYLCATQGVIEGTAFFGQGTRLTVV.

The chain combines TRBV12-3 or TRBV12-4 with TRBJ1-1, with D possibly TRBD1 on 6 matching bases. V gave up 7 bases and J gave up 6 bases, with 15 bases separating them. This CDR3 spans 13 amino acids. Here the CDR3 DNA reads TGTGCCAGCACCCAATGGGGGACACCTGAAGCTTTCTTT. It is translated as CASTQWGTPEAFF.

CDR3 loop: CASSLRGMDNQPQHF. The CDR3 DNA follows: TGCGCCAGCAGCTTGCGGGGAATGGACAATCAGCCCCAGCATTTT. The chain couples TRBV5-1 to TRBJ1-5; D ambiguous. Germline CDR1 reads SGHRS; CDR2 reads YFSETQ. V was clipped by 1 base and J by 3 bases, with 11 bases between them. CDR3 length: 15 residues.

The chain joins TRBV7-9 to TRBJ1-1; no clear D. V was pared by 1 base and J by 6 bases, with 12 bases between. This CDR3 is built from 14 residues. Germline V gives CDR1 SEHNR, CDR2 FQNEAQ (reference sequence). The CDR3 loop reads CASSLDGLAAEAFF. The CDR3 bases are TGTGCCAGCAGCTTAGACGGATTGGCAGCTGAAGCTTTCTTT.

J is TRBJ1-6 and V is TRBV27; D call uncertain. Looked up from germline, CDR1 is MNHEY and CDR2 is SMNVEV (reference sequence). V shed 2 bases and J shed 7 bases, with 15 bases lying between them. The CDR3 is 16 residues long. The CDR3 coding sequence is TGTGCCAGCAGTTTAGTGGCCCTATCGAGGAATTCACCCCTCCACTTT. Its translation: CASSLVALSRNSPLHF.

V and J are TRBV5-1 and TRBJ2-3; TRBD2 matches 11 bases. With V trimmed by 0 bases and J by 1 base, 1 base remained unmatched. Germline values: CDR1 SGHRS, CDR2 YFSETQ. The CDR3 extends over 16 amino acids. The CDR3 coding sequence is TGCGCCAGCAGCTTGGGGGGACTAGCGGGCACAGATACGCAGTATTTT. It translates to CASSLGGLAGTDTQYF. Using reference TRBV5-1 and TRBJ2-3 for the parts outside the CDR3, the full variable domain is KAGVTQTPRYLIKTRGQQVTLSCSPISGHRSVSWYQQTPGQGLQFLFEYFSETQRNKGNFPGRFSGRQFSNSRSEMNVSTLELGDSALYLCASSLGGLAGTDTQYFGPGTRLTVL.

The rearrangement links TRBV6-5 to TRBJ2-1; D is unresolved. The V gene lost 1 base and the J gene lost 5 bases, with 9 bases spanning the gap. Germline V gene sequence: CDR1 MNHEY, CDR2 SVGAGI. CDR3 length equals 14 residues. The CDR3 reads CASSYLAGNNEQFF. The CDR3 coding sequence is TGTGCCAGCAGTTACTTGGCAGGAAACAATGAGCAGTTCTTC.

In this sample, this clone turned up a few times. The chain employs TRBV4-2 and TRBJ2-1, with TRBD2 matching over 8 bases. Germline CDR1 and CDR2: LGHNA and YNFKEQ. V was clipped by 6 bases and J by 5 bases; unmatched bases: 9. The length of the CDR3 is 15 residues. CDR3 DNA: TGTGCCAGCAGTCCGGGGAGTAGCGGGGACAATGAGCAGTTCTTC. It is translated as CASSPGSSGDNEQFF.

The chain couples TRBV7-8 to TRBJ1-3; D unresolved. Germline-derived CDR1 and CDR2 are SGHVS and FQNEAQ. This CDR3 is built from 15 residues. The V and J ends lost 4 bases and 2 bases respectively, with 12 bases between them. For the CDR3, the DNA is TGTGCCAGCAGCTCCGCCATGGCAGCTGGAAACACCATATATTTT. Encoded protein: CASSSAMAAGNTIYF.

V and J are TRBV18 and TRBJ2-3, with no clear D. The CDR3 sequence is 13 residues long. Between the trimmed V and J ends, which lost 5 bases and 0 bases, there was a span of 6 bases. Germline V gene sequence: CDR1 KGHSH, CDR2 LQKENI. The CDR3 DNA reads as TGTGCCAGCTCAGCCCCTAGCACAGATACGCAGTATTTT. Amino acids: CASSAPSTDTQYF.

The CDR3 nucleotides are TGTGCCAGCAGCTTTAACGGGGATTCACCCCTCCACTTT. Amino acid sequence: CASSFNGDSPLHF. The V and J genes are TRBV12-3 or TRBV12-4 and TRBJ1-6; D is unclear. This CDR3 comprises 13 residues. With 6 bases removed from V and 8 bases from J, the gap between germline ends came to 11 bases.

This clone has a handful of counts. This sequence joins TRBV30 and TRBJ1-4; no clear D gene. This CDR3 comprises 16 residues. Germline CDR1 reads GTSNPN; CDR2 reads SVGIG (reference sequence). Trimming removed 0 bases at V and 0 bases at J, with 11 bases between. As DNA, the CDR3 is TGTGCCTGGAGTGTAGATTCGGGCGCAACTAATGAAAAACTGTTTTTT. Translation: CAWSVDSGATNEKLFF.

CDR3: CASSLESGVDGYTF. Written as DNA, the CDR3 is TGTGCCAGCAGCTTAGAATCAGGGGTCGATGGCTACACCTTC. The chain combines TRBV7-8 with TRBJ1-2; tentative D call: TRBD1 (6 bases). Per germline, CDR1 SGHVS and CDR2 FQNEAQ. V was trimmed by 1 base and J by 6 bases, leaving 12 bases between them. This CDR3 has 14 residues. The complete variable domain, with remaining parts taken from reference TRBV7-8 and TRBJ1-2, reads GAGVSQSPRYKVAKRGQDVALRCDPISGHVSLFWYQQALGQGPEFLTYFQNEAQLDKSGLPSDRFFAERPEGSVSTLKIQRTQQEDSAVYLCASSLESGVDGYTFGSGTRLTVV.

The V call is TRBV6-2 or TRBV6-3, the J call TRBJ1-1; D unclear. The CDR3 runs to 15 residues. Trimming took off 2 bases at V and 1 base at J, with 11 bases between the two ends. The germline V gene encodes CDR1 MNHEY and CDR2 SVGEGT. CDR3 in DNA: TGTGCCAGCAGTTACAACCCGCTAACGAACACTGAAGCTTTCTTT. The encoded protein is CASSYNPLTNTEAFF.

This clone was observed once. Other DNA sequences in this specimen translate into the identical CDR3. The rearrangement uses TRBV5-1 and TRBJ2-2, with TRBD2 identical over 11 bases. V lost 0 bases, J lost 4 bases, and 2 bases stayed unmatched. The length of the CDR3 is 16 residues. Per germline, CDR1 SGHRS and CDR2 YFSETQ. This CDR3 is CASSLGLAGGTGELFF. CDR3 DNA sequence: TGCGCCAGCAGCTTGGGGCTAGCGGGGGGCACCGGGGAGCTGTTTTTT.

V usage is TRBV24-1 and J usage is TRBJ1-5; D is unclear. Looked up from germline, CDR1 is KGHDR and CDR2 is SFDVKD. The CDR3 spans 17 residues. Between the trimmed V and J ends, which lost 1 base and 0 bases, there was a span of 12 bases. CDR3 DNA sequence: TGTGCCACCAGTGATTTTGAAGTGGTCGGTAGCAATCAGCCCCAGCATTTT. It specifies CATSDFEVVGSNQPQHF.

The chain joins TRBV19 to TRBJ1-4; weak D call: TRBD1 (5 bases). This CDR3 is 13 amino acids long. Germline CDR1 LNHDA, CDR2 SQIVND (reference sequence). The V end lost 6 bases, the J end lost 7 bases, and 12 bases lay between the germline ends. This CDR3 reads CASSVGAAEKLFF. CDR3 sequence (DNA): TGTGCCAGTAGCGTCGGGGCGGCTGAAAAACTGTTTTTT.

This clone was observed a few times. For the CDR3, the DNA is TGCGCCAGCAGCACGGGGACCGCAGAAGGCTACACCTTC. As protein: CASSTGTAEGYTF. This chain uses TRBV5-1 with TRBJ1-2; D is perhaps TRBD1 (5 bases). V lost 4 bases to trimming and J lost 8 bases, with 15 bases between them. The CDR3 is made up of 13 amino acids. Germline assignment: CDR1 SGHRS and CDR2 YFSETQ.

The CDR3 region is CASSIRGLAGEVPHEQYF. The CDR3 DNA reads as TGTGCCAGTAGTATTAGGGGACTAGCGGGAGAAGTTCCCCACGAGCAGTACTTC. V usage is TRBV19 and J usage is TRBJ2-7; 14 positions match TRBD2. Germline V gives CDR1 LNHDA, CDR2 SQIVND (reference sequence). CDR3 size: 18 residues. J gave up 5 bases and V 3 bases, and 12 bases lay outside the gene matches.

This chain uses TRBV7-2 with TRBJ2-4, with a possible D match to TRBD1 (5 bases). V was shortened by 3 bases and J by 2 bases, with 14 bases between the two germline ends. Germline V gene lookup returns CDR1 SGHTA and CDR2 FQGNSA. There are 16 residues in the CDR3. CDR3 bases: TGTGCCAGCAGCTTTTTTGGTGGGGCAACCAAAAACATTCAGTACTTC. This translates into CASSFFGGATKNIQYF.

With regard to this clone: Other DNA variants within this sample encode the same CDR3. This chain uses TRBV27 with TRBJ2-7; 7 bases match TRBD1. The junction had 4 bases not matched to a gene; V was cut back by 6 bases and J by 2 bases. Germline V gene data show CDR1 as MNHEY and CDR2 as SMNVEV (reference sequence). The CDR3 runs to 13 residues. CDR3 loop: CASSRTGPYEQYF. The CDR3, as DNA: TGTGCCAGCAGCCGGACAGGCCCCTACGAGCAGTACTTC.